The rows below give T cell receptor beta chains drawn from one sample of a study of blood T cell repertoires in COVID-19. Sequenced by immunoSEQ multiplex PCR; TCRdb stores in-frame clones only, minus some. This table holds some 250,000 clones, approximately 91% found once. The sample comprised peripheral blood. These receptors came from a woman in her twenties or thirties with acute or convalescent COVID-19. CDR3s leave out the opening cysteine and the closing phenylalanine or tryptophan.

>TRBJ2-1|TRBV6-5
ASDNRDRGMAEQF
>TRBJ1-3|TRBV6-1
ASSEVRQPGRNTIY
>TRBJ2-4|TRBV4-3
ASSQDQAGAKNIQY
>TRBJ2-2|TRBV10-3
AISELTGGTGELF
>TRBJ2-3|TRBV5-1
ASSLGRRADTQY
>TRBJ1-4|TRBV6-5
ASDRGQPNEKLF
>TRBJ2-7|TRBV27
ASSWGDEQY
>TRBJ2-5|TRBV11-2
ASSQNRGLRETQY
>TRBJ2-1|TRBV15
ATSRGSRGPNEQF
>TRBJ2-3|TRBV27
ASSATGWSTDTQY
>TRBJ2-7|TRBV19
ASSSQGFSYEQY
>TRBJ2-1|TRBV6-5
ASSIDRGRTEQF
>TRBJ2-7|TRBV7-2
ASSLRTSGRDYEQY
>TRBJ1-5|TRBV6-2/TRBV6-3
ASSYRAGFFQPQH
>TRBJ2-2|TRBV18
ASSPFSGANTGELF
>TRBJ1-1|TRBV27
ASSARGLGTEAF
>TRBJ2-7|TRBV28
ASTGGRLTYEQY
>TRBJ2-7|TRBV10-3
AISALALSSYEQY
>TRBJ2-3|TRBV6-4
ASSEAGNTDTQY
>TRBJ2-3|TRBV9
ASPALVQREFADTQY
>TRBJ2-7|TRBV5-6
ASSSGTSVYEQY
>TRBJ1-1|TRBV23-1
ASSQRQGPNTEAF
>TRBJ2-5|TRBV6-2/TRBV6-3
ASSRPTSGSSETQY
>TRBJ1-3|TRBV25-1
ASSESGRGGNTIY
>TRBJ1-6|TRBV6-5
ASSYAGAPLH
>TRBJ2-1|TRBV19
ASSPRDLTYNEQF
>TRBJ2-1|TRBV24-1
ATSDRRGQGQF
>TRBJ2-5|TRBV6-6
ASSYLGLQETQY
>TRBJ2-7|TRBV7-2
ASSLPGLAGGEQY
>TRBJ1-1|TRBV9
ASSPTLGTEAF
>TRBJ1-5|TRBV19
ASRGQGDQPQH
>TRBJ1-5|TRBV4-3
ASSQRTGSNQPQH
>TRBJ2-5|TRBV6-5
ASSYRTENQETQY
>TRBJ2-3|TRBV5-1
ASSLEGGGPDTQY
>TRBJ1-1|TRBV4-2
ASSQDRGRSTEAF
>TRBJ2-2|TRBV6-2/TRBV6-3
ASSYGRELF
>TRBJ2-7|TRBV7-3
ASSLLGTGGAEQY
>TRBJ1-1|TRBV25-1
ASSQPGDTEAF
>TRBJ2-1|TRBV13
ASSLDSSSYNEQF
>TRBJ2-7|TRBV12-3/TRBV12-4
ASSPGTVNEQY
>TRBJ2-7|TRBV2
ASRSGTGGYEQY
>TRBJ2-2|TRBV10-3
AFGTSGAGELF
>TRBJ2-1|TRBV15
ATSRIEGASYNEQF
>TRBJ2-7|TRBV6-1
ASSEFTGELYEQY
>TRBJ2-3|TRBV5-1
ASSPGLAGSTDTQY
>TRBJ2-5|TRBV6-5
ASGAGRTETQY
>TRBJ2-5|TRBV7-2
ASSFRGGQETQY
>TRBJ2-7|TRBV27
ASSARTNDYEQY
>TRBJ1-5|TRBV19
ASSWTGNQPQH
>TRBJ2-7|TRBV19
ASSEGGGFGEQY
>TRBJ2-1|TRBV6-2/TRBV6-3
ASSYSDGGTGRNNEQF
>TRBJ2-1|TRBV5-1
ASSPGAGSYNEQF
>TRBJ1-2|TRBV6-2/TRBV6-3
ASRPLGQASNYGYT